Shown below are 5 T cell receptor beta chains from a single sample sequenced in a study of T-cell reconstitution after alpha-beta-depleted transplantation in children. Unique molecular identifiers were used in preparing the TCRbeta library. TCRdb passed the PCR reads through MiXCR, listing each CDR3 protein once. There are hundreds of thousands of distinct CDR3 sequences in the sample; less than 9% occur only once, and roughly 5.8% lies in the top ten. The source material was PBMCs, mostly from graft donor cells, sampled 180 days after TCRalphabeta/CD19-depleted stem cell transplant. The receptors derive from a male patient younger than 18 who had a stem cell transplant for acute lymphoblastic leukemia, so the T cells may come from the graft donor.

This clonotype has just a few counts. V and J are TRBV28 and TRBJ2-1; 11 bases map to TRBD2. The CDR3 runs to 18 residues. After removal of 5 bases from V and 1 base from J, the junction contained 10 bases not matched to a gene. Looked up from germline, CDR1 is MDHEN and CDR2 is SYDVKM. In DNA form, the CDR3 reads TGTGCCAGCAGTCCTGCGAAGGGACTAGCGGATTCCTACAATGAGCAGTTCTTC. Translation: CASSPAKGLADSYNEQFF.

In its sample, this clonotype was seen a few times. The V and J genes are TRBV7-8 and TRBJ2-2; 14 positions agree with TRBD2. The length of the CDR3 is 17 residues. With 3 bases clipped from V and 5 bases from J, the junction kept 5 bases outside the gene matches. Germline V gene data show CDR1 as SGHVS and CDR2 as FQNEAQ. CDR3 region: CASSFRLAGGLTGELFF. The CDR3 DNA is TGTGCCAGCAGCTTTCGACTAGCGGGGGGGTTGACCGGGGAGCTGTTTTTT.

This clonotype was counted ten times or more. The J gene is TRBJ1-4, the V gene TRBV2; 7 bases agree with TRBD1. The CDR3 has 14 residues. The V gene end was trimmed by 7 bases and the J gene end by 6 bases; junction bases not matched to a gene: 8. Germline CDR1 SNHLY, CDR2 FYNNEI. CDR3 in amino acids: CASTLTGFDEKLFF. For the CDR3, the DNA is TGTGCCAGCACCTTGACAGGGTTTGATGAAAAACTGTTTTTT.

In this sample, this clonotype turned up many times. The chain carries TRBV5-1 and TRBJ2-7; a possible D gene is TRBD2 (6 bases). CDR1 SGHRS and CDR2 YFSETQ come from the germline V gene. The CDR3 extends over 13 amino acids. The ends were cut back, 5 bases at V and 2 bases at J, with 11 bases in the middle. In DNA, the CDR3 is TGCGCCAGCAGGCGGGACCTCACCTACGAGCAGTACTTC. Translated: CASRRDLTYEQYF. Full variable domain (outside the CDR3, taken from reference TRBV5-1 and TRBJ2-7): KAGVTQTPRYLIKTRGQQVTLSCSPISGHRSVSWYQQTPGQGLQFLFEYFSETQRNKGNFPGRFSGRQFSNSRSEMNVSTLELGDSALYLCASRRDLTYEQYFGPGTRLTVT.

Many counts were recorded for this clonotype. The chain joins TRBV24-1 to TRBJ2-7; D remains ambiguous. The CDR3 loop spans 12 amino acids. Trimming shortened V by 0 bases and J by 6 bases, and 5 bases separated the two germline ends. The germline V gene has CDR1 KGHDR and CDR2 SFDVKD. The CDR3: CATSDLKGEQYF. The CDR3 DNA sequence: TGTGCCACCAGTGATTTGAAGGGCGAGCAGTACTTC.